The 24 T cell receptor beta chains below come from one sample, sequenced in a study of beta chain features in type 1 diabetes. Investigators reverse transcribed all isolated RNA, so they sequenced expressed TCRB transcripts. TCRdb's copy holds only in-frame clones and misses some; the assay was immunoSEQ multiplex PCR. The sample holds 350,000 or so clones, about 20% seen once. The source material was naive CD4+ T cells from blood. Source of these receptors: a woman aged 18-35 years in good health.

This clone was picked up a small number of times. The chain is built from TRBV29-1 and TRBJ1-1; D possibly corresponds to TRBD1 (6 bases). The CDR3 is 13 residues long. Looked up from germline, CDR1 is SQVTM and CDR2 is ANQGSEA. V was pared by 7 bases and J by 3 bases, with 15 bases between. DNA for the CDR3: TGCAGCGCGCAACAGGGTGCGGACACTGAAGCTTTCTTT. It encodes CSAQQGADTEAFF. The full variable domain, its missing parts supplied by reference TRBV29-1 and TRBJ1-1, is SAVISQKPSRDICQRGTSLTIQCQVDSQVTMMFWYRQQPGQSLTLIATANQGSEATYESGFVIDKFPISRPNLTFSTLTVSNMSPEDSSIYLCSAQQGADTEAFFGQGTRLTVV.

This clone was counted between two and nine times. V usage is TRBV5-6 and J usage is TRBJ2-1; 7 nucleotides align to TRBD1. From germline, CDR1 is SGHDT and CDR2 YYEEEE. CDR3 length equals 15 residues. V lost 1 base and J lost 7; bases outside the gene matches: 8. The CDR3 sequence: CASSLTGDARNEQFF. CDR3 coding DNA: TGTGCCAGCAGCTTGACAGGGGACGCAAGGAATGAGCAGTTCTTC.

This clone has only a few counts. The V call is TRBV4-1, the J call TRBJ1-1; perhaps TRBD1 as D (6 bases). The V gene lost 2 bases and the J gene lost 5 bases, with 18 bases spanning the gap. The CDR3 loop spans 16 amino acids. CDR1 MGHRA and CDR2 YSYEKL come from the germline V gene. This CDR3 reads CASSQFSALQGTEAFF. DNA for the CDR3: TGCGCCAGCAGCCAATTCTCGGCCCTCCAGGGGACTGAAGCTTTCTTT.

This clone was counted between two and nine times. The J gene is TRBJ1-2, the V gene TRBV5-1; D is perhaps TRBD1 (5 bases). CDR3 length: 13 residues. Germline CDR1 SGHRS, CDR2 YFSETQ. V lost 4 bases, J lost 3 bases, and 10 bases lay in between. CDR3 protein: CASSPVGDYGYTF. The CDR3 DNA follows: TGCGCCAGCAGCCCGGTAGGGGACTATGGCTACACCTTC.

The genes are TRBV30 and TRBJ2-7; 8 nucleotides agree with TRBD1. J gave up 4 bases and V 4 bases, and 6 bases lay outside the gene matches. CDR1 GTSNPN and CDR2 SVGIG come from the germline V gene (reference sequence). The CDR3 covers 13 residues. CDR3 coding DNA: TGTGCCTGGACTAAGGACAGGGCGTACGAGCAGTACTTC. It translates to CAWTKDRAYEQYF.

This clone has only a few counts. This rearrangement joins TRBV5-4 to TRBJ2-1; a weak D match, TRBD1 (5 bases). Trimming removed 1 base at V and 8 bases at J, with 7 bases between. This CDR3 contains 12 residues. The germline V gene encodes CDR1 SGHNT and CDR2 YYREEE (reference sequence). The CDR3 DNA follows: TGTGCCAGCAGCTTGTTCAGGGATGAGCAGTTCTTC. Amino acids: CASSLFRDEQFF.

The rearrangement links TRBV30 to TRBJ2-6, with D maybe TRBD1 (5 bases). Germline values: CDR1 GTSNPN, CDR2 SVGIG (reference sequence). With 8 bases removed from V and 2 bases from J, the gap between germline ends came to 10 bases. This CDR3 is built from 13 residues. DNA of the CDR3: TGTGCCCTCAGGGTGGCTGGGGCCAACGTCCTGACTTTC. It is translated as CALRVAGANVLTF. The full variable domain, completed using reference TRBV30 and TRBJ2-6, is SQTIHQWPATLVQPVGSPLSLECTVEGTSNPNLYWYRQAAGRGLQLLFYSVGIGQISSEVPQNLSASRPQDRQFILSSKKLLLSDSGFYLCALRVAGANVLTFGAGSRLTVL.

This chain joins TRBV6-5 and TRBJ2-7; 10 positions match TRBD2. The V segment lost 7 bases and the J segment 3 bases; nucleotides outside the gene matches: 6. This CDR3 contains 14 residues. Germline V gives CDR1 MNHEY, CDR2 SVGAGI. CDR3 bases: TGTGCCAGCACACGGCTAGCGGGAGTCTACGAGCAGTACTTC. It yields the protein CASTRLAGVYEQYF.

The gene calls are TRBV5-6 and TRBJ1-2; the D gene is possibly TRBD1 (6 bases). Trimming left V 4 bases short and J 6 bases short, with 13 bases between. Germline CDR1 reads SGHDT; CDR2 reads YYEEEE. The CDR3 is 13 residues long. This chain's CDR3 is CASSETGRDGYTF. The CDR3 nucleotides are TGTGCCAGCAGCGAAACAGGGCGAGATGGCTACACCTTC.

This rearrangement joins TRBV28 to TRBJ1-2; 10 positions agree with TRBD1. The J segment lost 5 bases and the V segment lost 4 bases, leaving 7 bases of the junction unmatched. Germline V gene sequence: CDR1 MDHEN, CDR2 SYDVKM. The CDR3 is 15 residues long. CDR3 sequence (DNA): TGTGCCAGCAGTTCTCCGGGACAGGGGTCTTATGGCTACACCTTC. Translated: CASSSPGQGSYGYTF.

On this clone: This CDR3 is also generated by other DNA sequences in the sample. The chain is built from TRBV30 and TRBJ1-1; a possible D gene is TRBD1 (5 bases). The CDR3 length is 13 residues. Trimming removed 2 bases from V and 3 bases from J, with 10 bases in between. Germline-derived CDR1 and CDR2 are GTSNPN and SVGIG (reference sequence). CDR3 loop: CAWSRTGDTEAFF. The DNA of the CDR3 is TGTGCCTGGAGTCGGACGGGGGACACTGAAGCTTTCTTT.

This clone has a handful of counts. The chain employs TRBV5-1 and TRBJ2-1; TRBD2 aligns across 12 bases. Germline V gives CDR1 SGHRS, CDR2 YFSETQ. The CDR3 has 15 amino acids. The ends lost 4 bases at V and 8 bases at J; junction bases unmatched: 7. CDR3 amino acids: CASSSASGGVDEQFF. The CDR3 bases are TGCGCCAGCAGCAGCGCTAGCGGGGGGGTAGATGAGCAGTTCTTC. Together with reference TRBV5-1 and TRBJ2-1, the CDR3 gives the full variable domain: KAGVTQTPRYLIKTRGQQVTLSCSPISGHRSVSWYQQTPGQGLQFLFEYFSETQRNKGNFPGRFSGRQFSNSRSEMNVSTLELGDSALYLCASSSASGGVDEQFFGPGTRLTVL.

This clone has just a few counts. The chain employs TRBV13 and TRBJ2-1, with D unclear. Trimming pared 5 bases from V and 4 bases from J, leaving 12 bases between. Per germline, CDR1 PRHDT and CDR2 FYEKMQ (reference sequence). The CDR3 runs 14 residues. The CDR3 loop reads CASSPLSGYNEQFF. The DNA of the CDR3 is TGTGCCAGCAGCCCTCTATCCGGTTACAATGAGCAGTTCTTC.

The chain joins TRBV19 to TRBJ2-6; the D is unclear. Trimming removed 1 base from V and 0 bases from J, with 10 bases in between. In germline, CDR1 is LNHDA, CDR2 SQIVND (reference sequence). The CDR3 length is 17 residues. The CDR3 DNA reads as TGTGCCAGTAGTATAGGTCACATTAACTCTGGGGCCAACGTCCTGACTTTC. It is translated as CASSIGHINSGANVLTF.

The chain joins TRBV7-3 to TRBJ1-4, with 7 positions matching TRBD1. Germline V gene lookup returns CDR1 SGHTA and CDR2 FQGTGA. The CDR3 is made up of 14 amino acids. V shed 6 bases, J shed 8 bases, and the junction held 9 bases outside the gene matches. CDR3: CASSLTGQGEKLFF. The CDR3 coding sequence is TGTGCCAGCAGTTTGACAGGGCAAGGCGAAAAACTGTTTTTT. The full variable domain, in which reference TRBV7-3 and TRBJ1-4 provide the parts outside the CDR3, is GAGVSQTPSNKVTEKGKYVELRCDPISGHTALYWYRQSLGQGPEFLIYFQGTGAADDSGLPNDRFFAVRPEGSVSTLKIQRTERGDSAVYLCASSLTGQGEKLFFGSGTQLSVL.

The table lists this clone with a few counts. The chain has TRBV6-5 and TRBJ1-4; 10 nucleotides align to TRBD1. The CDR3 loop spans 15 amino acids. J gave up 8 bases and V 6 bases, and 9 bases lay outside the gene matches. Germline assignment: CDR1 MNHEY and CDR2 SVGAGI. The DNA for the CDR3 is TGTGCCAGCAGCCCCCGGGACAGGGGTCGGGAAAAACTGTTTTTT. Its translation is CASSPRDRGREKLFF.

A few counts support this clone. The genes are TRBV4-2 and TRBJ2-5, with 11 positions matching TRBD2. The CDR3 runs to 20 residues. Losses at the gene ends were 0 bases for V and 4 bases for J; bases not matched to a gene: 16. Germline-derived CDR1 and CDR2 are LGHNA and YNFKEQ. CDR3 sequence (DNA): TGTGCCAGCAGCCAAGATCGGAGGGCTAGCGGGGGGAGCTCCCGAGAGACCCAGTACTTC. It encodes CASSQDRRASGGSSRETQYF.

This clone was detected a few times. The rearrangement uses TRBV5-1 and TRBJ2-5; 7 positions match TRBD1. V was clipped by 4 bases and J by 4 bases; unmatched bases: 7. In germline, CDR1 is SGHRS, CDR2 YFSETQ. This CDR3 is built from 14 residues. The CDR3 DNA sequence: TGCGCCAGCAGCCCAACAGGGGCAGGAGAGACCCAGTACTTC. It is translated as CASSPTGAGETQYF.

This clone was picked up a small number of times. The chain links TRBV5-1 to TRBJ2-5, with TRBD1 matching over 8 bases. CDR1 is SGHRS and CDR2 is YFSETQ in the germline V gene. The length of the CDR3 is 15 residues. V was clipped by 4 bases and J by 5 bases; unmatched bases: 10. CDR3 nucleotides: TGCGCCAGCAGCCTCTGGCAGGGGGCCGGTGAGACCCAGTACTTC. This encodes CASSLWQGAGETQYF. Full variable domain (remainder filled in from reference TRBV5-1 and TRBJ2-5): KAGVTQTPRYLIKTRGQQVTLSCSPISGHRSVSWYQQTPGQGLQFLFEYFSETQRNKGNFPGRFSGRQFSNSRSEMNVSTLELGDSALYLCASSLWQGAGETQYFGPGTRLLVL.

This clone was picked up a small number of times. This chain joins TRBV25-1 and TRBJ2-5; D gene uncertain. The CDR3 spans 15 residues. The germline gives CDR1 MGHDK, CDR2 SYGVNS. Trimming took off 1 base at V and 0 bases at J, with 9 bases between the two ends. The CDR3 spells CASSESVRYQETQYF. CDR3 in DNA: TGTGCCAGCAGTGAATCTGTCAGGTACCAAGAGACCCAGTACTTC. The full variable domain, completed using reference TRBV25-1 and TRBJ2-5, is EADIYQTPRYLVIGTGKKITLECSQTMGHDKMYWYQQDPGMELHLIHYSYGVNSTEKGDLSSESTVSRIRTEHFPLTLESARPSHTSQYLCASSESVRYQETQYFGPGTRLLVL.

The chain couples TRBV4-1 to TRBJ2-5, with TRBD2 matching 9 bases. Germline CDR1 is MGHRA and CDR2 is YSYEKL. J gave up 9 bases and V 0 bases, and 17 bases lay outside the gene matches. The CDR3 loop spans 18 amino acids. CDR3 sequence: CASSQDGTSSFGPEAQYF. DNA of the CDR3: TGCGCCAGCAGCCAAGATGGGACTAGCTCTTTCGGGCCTGAGGCCCAGTACTTC.

V is TRBV14 and J is TRBJ2-1, with 12 bases matching TRBD2. This CDR3 region has 17 residues. Germline V gives CDR1 SGHDN, CDR2 FVKESK. Trimming cost V 1 base and J 10 bases; bases outside gene matches: 11. The CDR3 region has the DNA TGTGCCAGCAGCCAAGCGGGTGCTAGCGGGAGGGAACGGGAGCAGTTCTTC. The encoded protein is CASSQAGASGREREQFF.

The chain uses TRBV7-9 and TRBJ2-1, with D possibly matching TRBD2 (6 bases). V was pared by 0 bases and J by 2 bases, with 11 bases between. CDR3 length: 16 amino acids. CDR1 SEHNR and CDR2 FQNEAQ come from the germline V gene (reference sequence). DNA for the CDR3: TGTGCCAGCAGCTTAGCGGGTTCGGGGGCCTACAATGAGCAGTTCTTC. This sequence encodes CASSLAGSGAYNEQFF.

This clone has a handful of counts. Other DNA sequences within the sample encode an identical CDR3. The chain couples TRBV30 to TRBJ1-2; TRBD1 agrees at 7 bases. CDR3 size: 14 residues. CDR1 and CDR2 from the germline V gene are GTSNPN and SVGIG (reference sequence). V shed 4 bases and J 8 bases; nucleotides not matched to a gene: 13. Here the CDR3 DNA reads TGTGCCTGGAATCGGTCGAACAGGGGAGGAGGCTACACCTTC. This gives the protein CAWNRSNRGGGYTF.